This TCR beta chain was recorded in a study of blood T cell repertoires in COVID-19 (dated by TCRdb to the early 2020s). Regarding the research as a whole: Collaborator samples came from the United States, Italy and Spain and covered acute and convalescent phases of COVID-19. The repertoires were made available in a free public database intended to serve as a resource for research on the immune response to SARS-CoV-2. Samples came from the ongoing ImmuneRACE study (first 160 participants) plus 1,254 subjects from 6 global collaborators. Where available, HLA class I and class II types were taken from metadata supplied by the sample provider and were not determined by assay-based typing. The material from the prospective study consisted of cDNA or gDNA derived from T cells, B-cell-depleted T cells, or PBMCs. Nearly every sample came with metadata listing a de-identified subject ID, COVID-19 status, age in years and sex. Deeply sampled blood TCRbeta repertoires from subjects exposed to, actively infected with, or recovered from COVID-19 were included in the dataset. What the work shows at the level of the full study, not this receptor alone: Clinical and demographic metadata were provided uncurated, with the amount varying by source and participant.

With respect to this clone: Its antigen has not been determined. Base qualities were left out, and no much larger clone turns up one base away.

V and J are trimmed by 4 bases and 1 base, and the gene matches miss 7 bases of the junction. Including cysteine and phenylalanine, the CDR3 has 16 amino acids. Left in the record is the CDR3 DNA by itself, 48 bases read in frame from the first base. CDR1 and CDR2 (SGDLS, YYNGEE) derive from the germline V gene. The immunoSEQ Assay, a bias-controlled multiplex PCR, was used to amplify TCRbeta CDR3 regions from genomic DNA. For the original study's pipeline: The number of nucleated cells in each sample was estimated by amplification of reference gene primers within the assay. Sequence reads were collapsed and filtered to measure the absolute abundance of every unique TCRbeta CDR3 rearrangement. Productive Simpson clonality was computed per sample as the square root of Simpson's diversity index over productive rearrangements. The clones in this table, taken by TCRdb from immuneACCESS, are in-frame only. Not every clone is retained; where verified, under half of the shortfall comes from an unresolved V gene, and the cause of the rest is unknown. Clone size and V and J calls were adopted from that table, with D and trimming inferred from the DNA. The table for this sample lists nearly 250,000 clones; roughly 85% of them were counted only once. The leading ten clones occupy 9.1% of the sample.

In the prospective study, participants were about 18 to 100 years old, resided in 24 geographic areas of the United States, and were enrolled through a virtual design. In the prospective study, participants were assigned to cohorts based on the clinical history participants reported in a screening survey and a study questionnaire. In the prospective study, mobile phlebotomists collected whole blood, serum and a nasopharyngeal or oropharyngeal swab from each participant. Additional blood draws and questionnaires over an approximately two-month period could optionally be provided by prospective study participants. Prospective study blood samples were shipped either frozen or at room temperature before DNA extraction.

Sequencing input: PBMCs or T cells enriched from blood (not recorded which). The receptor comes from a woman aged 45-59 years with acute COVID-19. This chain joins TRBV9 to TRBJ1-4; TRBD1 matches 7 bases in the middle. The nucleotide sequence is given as TGTGCCAGCAGCCCTCGTCGACAGGGAACTAATGAAAAACTGTTTTTT. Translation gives CASSPRRQGTNEKLFF.